Below are 20 T cell receptor beta chains sequenced from a single sample in a study of HIV-infected patients and healthy controls (TCRdb year 2014). Since whole blood was used without any cell fractionation, the repertoire reflected all peripheral T cells in unsorted form. Library construction relied on 5' RACE. The run used an Illumina MiSeq. Reverse transcription of approximately 460 ng RNA was performed with SuperScript III using primers directed against the alpha and beta constant regions. Separate libraries for the alpha and beta chains were generated through chain-specific third strand synthesis that incorporated multiplexing indices. TCRdb reworked the public reads: Q25 trimming with fastp, MiXCR clone assembly, productive beta chains retained. Entries are consolidated by CDR3 protein sequence, retaining the most common genes and DNA. Present in this sample are about 6,000 distinct CDR3 sequences, roughly a tenth of which were seen just once. The ten largest clones take up 9.5% to 15% of the sample.

Specimen: blood, collected before antiretroviral therapy. All receptors derive from an adult with HIV infection.

This clonotype was recorded at least ten times. The chain employs TRBV10-2 and TRBJ2-5, with a possible D match to TRBD2 (5 bases). The V end lost 10 bases, the J end lost 5 bases, and 11 bases lay between the germline ends. The CDR3 runs 11 residues. Germline values: CDR1 WSHSY, CDR2 SAAADI. The CDR3 nucleotides are TGCGCCACCCATCGAGGGGAGACCCAGTACTTC. Translation: CATHRGETQYF.

The rearrangement joins TRBV7-3 to TRBJ2-3; 12 bases line up with TRBD2. CDR3 length: 15 residues. Trimming at V came to 8 bases and at J to 1 base, leaving 4 bases not matched to a gene. Germline CDR1 reads SGHTA; CDR2 reads FQGTGA. As DNA, the CDR3 is TGTGCCAGCCGGACTAGCGGGGCGGGCACAGATACGCAGTATTTT. This codes for CASRTSGAGTDTQYF.

This clonotype is labeled as medium-sized (0.01 to 0.1%). The rearrangement joins TRBV4-1 to TRBJ1-1; D may be TRBD1 (6 bases). Germline V gives CDR1 MGHRA, CDR2 YSYEKL. This CDR3 has 17 residues. V was clipped by 0 bases and J by 4 bases, with 18 bases between them. CDR3 sequence (DNA): TGCGCCAGCAGCCAAGAGTCAGGGGTTATGTTGAGCACTGAAGCTTTCTTT. Protein sequence: CASSQESGVMLSTEAFF.

This clonotype is deemed medium-sized. This rearrangement joins TRBV15 to TRBJ2-5; the D gene is possibly TRBD1 (6 bases). Germline V CDR1 and CDR2: LNHNV, YYDKDF (reference sequence). The CDR3 is 13 residues long. With 7 bases removed from V and 4 bases from J, the gap between germline ends came to 13 bases. As DNA, the CDR3 is TGTGCCACCAAAACAGGGAACGTAGAGACCCAGTACTTC. Protein sequence: CATKTGNVETQYF.

This clonotype is medium-sized (0.01 to 0.1%) within its sample. This rearrangement joins TRBV20-1 to TRBJ2-2, with a weak D call TRBD1 (7 bases). This CDR3 is built from 15 residues. Trimming removed 1 base from V and 0 bases from J, with 9 bases in between. CDR1 is DFQATT and CDR2 is SNEGSKA in the germline V gene (reference sequence). The CDR3 loop reads CSARGRGANTGELFF. CDR3 nucleotide sequence: TGCAGTGCTAGAGGCAGGGGGGCGAACACCGGGGAGCTGTTTTTT.

This clonotype was detected many times. The gene calls are TRBV6-5 and TRBJ2-7; no firm D call. Germline-derived CDR1 and CDR2 are MNHEY and SVGAGI. V was trimmed by 6 bases and J by 0 bases, leaving 12 bases between them. This CDR3 has 14 residues. The CDR3 DNA follows: TGTGCCAGCAGCTGGGGTTACAGCTCCTACGAGCAGTACTTC. Its translation is CASSWGYSSYEQYF.

This clonotype was counted once. V is TRBV27 and J is TRBJ2-5; no clear D gene. Per the germline V gene, CDR1 is MNHEY and CDR2 is SMNVEV (reference sequence). The V end was cut by 5 bases, the J end by 1 base, with 11 bases between. This CDR3 is 14 amino acids long. CDR3 bases: TGTGCCAGCAGTCGCTCAAGCCTCCAAGAGACCCAGTACTTC. Translated: CASSRSSLQETQYF.

The genes are TRBV5-1 and TRBJ1-1, with D possibly TRBD1 on 5 matching bases. CDR1 is SGHRS, CDR2 YFSETQ, per germline. The CDR3 sequence is 13 residues long. V shed 2 bases and J shed 4 bases, with 9 bases lying between them. The CDR3 nucleotides read TGCGCCAGCAGCTTTGACAGAGCCACTGAAGCTTTCTTT. Residues: CASSFDRATEAFF.

This clonotype was detected many times. This chain joins TRBV19 and TRBJ1-5, with unresolved D. V was cut by 0 bases and J by 5 bases, with 11 bases left in between. The CDR3 runs to 15 residues. The germline V gene has CDR1 LNHDA and CDR2 SQIVND (reference sequence). The CDR3 reads CASSIDAGIYQPQHF. CDR3 sequence (DNA): TGTGCCAGTAGTATAGACGCAGGTATCTATCAGCCCCAGCATTTT.

This clonotype was observed at least ten times. The rearrangement joins TRBV24-1 to TRBJ1-2; TRBD1 matches at 7 bases. The V segment lost 4 bases and the J segment 6 bases; nucleotides outside the gene matches: 4. This CDR3 region has 13 residues. Per germline, CDR1 KGHDR and CDR2 SFDVKD. In nucleotides, the CDR3 is TGTGCCACCAGTGACGGGACAGCAGATGGCTACACCTTC. Its translation is CATSDGTADGYTF.

The CDR3 DNA sequence: TGTGCCAGTAGTATCGGGACTAGTTTTTACGAGCAGTACTTC. This translates into CASSIGTSFYEQYF. The chain links TRBV19 to TRBJ2-7, with 8 bases identical to TRBD2. Unmatched junction bases numbered 5, after V lost 3 bases and J lost 4 bases. Germline V gene data show CDR1 as LNHDA and CDR2 as SQIVND (reference sequence). The CDR3 is 14 residues long.

This clonotype has a handful of counts. The chain is built from TRBV9 and TRBJ2-1, with 7 nucleotides matching TRBD1. V shed 0 bases and J 8 bases; nucleotides not matched to a gene: 8. This CDR3 comprises 15 residues. CDR1 is SGDLS, CDR2 YYNGEE, per germline. CDR3 nucleotide sequence: TGTGCCAGCAGCGTAGGACAGGGCCCACAATATGAGCAGTTCTTC. Translation gives CASSVGQGPQYEQFF.

Ten or more counts support this clonotype. The chain carries TRBV12-3 or TRBV12-4 and TRBJ1-1, with TRBD1 as a possible D gene (5 bases). V was trimmed by 6 bases and J by 2 bases, leaving 16 bases between them. This CDR3 spans 15 amino acids. CDR3 bases: TGTGCCAGCAGGCAGAGGGACGGGCCTAACACTGAAGCTTTCTTT. It encodes CASRQRDGPNTEAFF.

Sample share makes this clonotype medium-sized. V is TRBV15 and J is TRBJ1-5; TRBD1 matches 7 bases. CDR1 is LNHNV and CDR2 is YYDKDF in the germline V gene (reference sequence). After removal of 6 bases from V and 4 bases from J, the junction contained 15 bases not matched to a gene. The CDR3 totals 17 residues. The CDR3 spells CATSILDRDKVNQPQHF. The CDR3 DNA follows: TGTGCCACCAGTATTCTTGACAGGGATAAAGTGAATCAGCCCCAGCATTTT.

This clonotype showed up just a few times. The genes are TRBV28 and TRBJ2-7, with D uncertain. The CDR3 consists of 12 residues. Trimming took off 5 bases at V and 5 bases at J, with 10 bases between the two ends. Germline assignment: CDR1 MDHEN and CDR2 SYDVKM. The chain's CDR3 is CASSLPYDEQYF. The CDR3 DNA reads TGTGCCAGCAGTCTCCCTTACGACGAGCAGTACTTC.

In its sample, this clonotype was seen many times. This sequence joins TRBV7-6 and TRBJ1-5, with unresolved D. The CDR3 has 13 amino acids. Germline CDR1 SGHVS, CDR2 FNYEAQ. The ends were cut back, 2 bases at V and 5 bases at J, with 7 bases in the middle. CDR3 in DNA: TGTGCCAGCAGCTTAAACTCAGATCAGCCCCAGCATTTT. It translates to CASSLNSDQPQHF.

By sample fraction, this clonotype is medium-sized. This rearrangement joins TRBV20-1 to TRBJ2-7; weak D call: TRBD2 (6 bases). With 1 base removed from V and 3 bases from J, the gap between germline ends came to 13 bases. The CDR3 spans 14 residues. CDR1 is DFQATT, CDR2 SNEGSKA, per germline (reference sequence). The CDR3 loop is CSARVGGVNYEQYF. CDR3 DNA: TGCAGTGCTAGAGTTGGCGGGGTCAACTACGAGCAGTACTTC.

This clonotype was observed many times. V gene TRBV5-6 combines with J gene TRBJ1-5; 11 nucleotides match TRBD1. Germline V gene sequence: CDR1 SGHDT, CDR2 YYEEEE. The CDR3 spans 16 residues. V was pared by 4 bases and J by 0 bases, with 3 bases of the junction left unmatched. The CDR3 reads CASSNGQGASNQPQHF. Written as DNA, the CDR3 is TGTGCCAGCAGCAACGGACAGGGGGCTAGCAATCAGCCCCAGCATTTT.

The chain carries TRBV20-1 and TRBJ1-6; D perhaps matches TRBD1 (6 bases). The V end was cut by 0 bases, the J end by 6 bases, with 21 bases between. The CDR3 totals 18 residues. Germline lookup yields CDR1 DFQATT and CDR2 SNEGSKA (reference sequence). Here the CDR3 DNA reads TGCAGTGCTAGAGAGAGGGGAGGGGGACAAATTTCTAATTCACCCCTCCACTTT. Translation: CSARERGGGQISNSPLHF.

V usage is TRBV6-2 or TRBV6-3 and J usage is TRBJ1-5; D remains ambiguous. This CDR3 spans 13 amino acids. Deletions cut 2 bases from V and 3 bases from J, with 5 bases between. Germline values: CDR1 MNHEY, CDR2 SVGEGT. CDR3 sequence: CASSYGPNQPQHF. The CDR3 nucleotides read TGTGCCAGCAGTTACGGGCCCAATCAGCCCCAGCATTTT.